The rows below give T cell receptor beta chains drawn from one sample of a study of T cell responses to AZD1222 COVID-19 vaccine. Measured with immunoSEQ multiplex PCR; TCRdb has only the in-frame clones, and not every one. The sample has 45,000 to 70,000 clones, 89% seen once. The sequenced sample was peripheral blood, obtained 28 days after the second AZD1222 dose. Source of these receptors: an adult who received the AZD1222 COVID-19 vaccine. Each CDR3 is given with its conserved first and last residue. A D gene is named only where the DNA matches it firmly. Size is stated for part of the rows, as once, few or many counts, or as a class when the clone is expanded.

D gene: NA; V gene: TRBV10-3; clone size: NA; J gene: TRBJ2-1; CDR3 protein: CAIKDEQFF; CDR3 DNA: TGTGCCATCAAGGATGAGCAGTTCTTC
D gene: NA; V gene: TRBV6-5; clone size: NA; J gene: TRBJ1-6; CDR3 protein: CASSKQGGNSPLHF; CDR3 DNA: TGTGCCAGCAGTAAACAGGGAGGCAATTCACCCCTCCACTTT
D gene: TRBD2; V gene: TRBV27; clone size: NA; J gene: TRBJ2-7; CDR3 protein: CASSPIGLAYEQYF; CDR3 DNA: TGTGCCAGCAGTCCGATAGGACTAGCCTACGAGCAGTACTTC
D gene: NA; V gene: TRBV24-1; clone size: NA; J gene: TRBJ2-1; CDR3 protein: CATRKLNEQFF; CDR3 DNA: TGTGCCACCAGGAAGCTCAATGAGCAGTTCTTC
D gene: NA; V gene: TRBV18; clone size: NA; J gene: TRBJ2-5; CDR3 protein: CASSLPLWGGFQETQYF; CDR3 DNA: TGTGCCAGCTCACTACCCCTATGGGGGGGCTTTCAAGAGACCCAGTACTTC
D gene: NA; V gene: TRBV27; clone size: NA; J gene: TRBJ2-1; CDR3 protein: CASSPDSNEQFF; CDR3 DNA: TGTGCCAGCAGTCCCGACAGCAATGAGCAGTTCTTC
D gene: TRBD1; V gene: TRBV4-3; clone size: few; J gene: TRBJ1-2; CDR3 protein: CASSQDTGTGAYYGYTF; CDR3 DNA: TGCGCCAGCAGCCAAGATACCGGGACAGGGGCCTACTATGGCTACACCTTC
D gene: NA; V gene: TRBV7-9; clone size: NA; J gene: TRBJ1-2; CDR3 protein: CASSLDGAANYGYTF; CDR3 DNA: TGTGCCAGCAGCTTAGACGGGGCCGCTAACTATGGCTACACCTTC
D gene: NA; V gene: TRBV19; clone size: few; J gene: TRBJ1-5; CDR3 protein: CASSGGQKPWAQHF; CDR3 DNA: TGTGCCAGTAGTGGGGGACAAAAGCCGTGGGCCCAGCATTTT
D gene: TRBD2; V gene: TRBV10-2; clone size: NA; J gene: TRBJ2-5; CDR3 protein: CASSRASGGSQETQYF; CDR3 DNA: TGCGCCAGCAGTCGGGCTAGCGGGGGGAGCCAAGAGACCCAGTACTTC
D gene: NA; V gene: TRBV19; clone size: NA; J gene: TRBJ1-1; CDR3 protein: CASSIRGAGNTEAFF; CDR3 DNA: TGTGCCAGTAGTATAAGGGGGGCGGGGAACACTGAAGCTTTCTTT
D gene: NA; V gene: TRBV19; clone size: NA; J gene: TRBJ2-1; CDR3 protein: CASRTGTRVGEQFF; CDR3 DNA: TGTGCCAGTAGGACCGGGACGAGGGTGGGTGAGCAGTTCTTC
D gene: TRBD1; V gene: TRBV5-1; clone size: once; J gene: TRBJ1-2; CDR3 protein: CASSLEGAGYGYTF; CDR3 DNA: TGCGCCAGCAGCCTGGAGGGGGCCGGCTATGGCTACACCTTC
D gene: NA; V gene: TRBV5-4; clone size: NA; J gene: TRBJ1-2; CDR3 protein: CASSEPGPNNYGYTF; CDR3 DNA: TGTGCCAGCAGCGAACCGGGACCGAATAACTATGGCTACACCTTC